A single sample gave rise to the 28 T cell receptor beta chains below, sequenced in a study of graft-versus-host responses after intestinal transplantation (dated by TCRdb to 2020 to 2023). Library construction relied on the immunoSEQ multiplex PCR assay. Held by TCRdb, this immuneACCESS table contains in-frame sequences only and omits some clones. Under half of the omission traces to an unresolved V gene where checked; the cause of the rest is unknown. For this sample there are around 100,000 clones; approximately 84% appear just once. The ten largest clones add up to more than 0.8% of the sample. The time point label, as the study defines it: cells obtained before transplantation from donor or recipient. Their antigen targets remain unknown. Here the sequenced sample was unstimulated CD4+ T cells sorted from spleen or lymph node cells, taken before intestinal transplant. The source is a human donor who received an intestinal transplant.

The chain carries TRBV19 and TRBJ1-2, with D perhaps matching TRBD1 (5 bases). Germline-derived CDR1 and CDR2 are LNHDA and SQIVND (reference sequence). V dropped 5 bases and J dropped 8 bases, with 15 bases sitting between them. This CDR3 has 13 amino acids. The CDR3, as DNA: TGTGCCAGTAGTCCGCAGGGAGGCCAGGGCTACACCTTC. Translating it yields CASSPQGGQGYTF.

This clone showed up just a few times. The V call is TRBV2, the J call TRBJ2-5; 7 bases map to TRBD1. The CDR3 covers 13 residues. The V gene's germline CDR1 is SNHLY and CDR2 FYNNEI. V was clipped by 8 bases and J by 2 bases; unmatched bases: 5. The CDR3 here is CASLRGPQETQYF. The CDR3 coding sequence is TGTGCCAGCTTGAGGGGGCCTCAAGAGACCCAGTACTTC.

The rearrangement joins TRBV6-1 to TRBJ2-1; D unclear. V was cut by 4 bases and J by 8 bases, with 18 bases left in between. The CDR3 loop spans 15 amino acids. CDR1 is MNHNS and CDR2 is SASEGT in the germline V gene. DNA for the CDR3: TGTGCCAGCAGTGCAAGAAAGGGTCGGATAGATGAGCAGTTCTTC. Translated, it gives CASSARKGRIDEQFF.

This clone was counted once. The CDR3: CASRTSFSTGELFF. The CDR3 DNA sequence: TGTGCCAGCAGGACTAGTTTTAGCACCGGGGAGCTGTTTTTT. V is TRBV6-4 and J is TRBJ2-2; possibly TRBD2 for D (6 bases). Trimming removed 6 bases at V and 4 bases at J, with 12 bases between. CDR1 is MRHNA, CDR2 SNTAGT, per germline. This CDR3 spans 14 amino acids.

V is TRBV18 and J is TRBJ2-3; 7 positions match TRBD1. CDR3 length: 16 amino acids. The germline V gene encodes CDR1 KGHSH and CDR2 LQKENI. V lost 4 bases and J lost 3; bases outside the gene matches: 10. In DNA form, the CDR3 reads TGTGCCAGCTCACAGGTCCGGGACAGAGCTACAGATACGCAGTATTTT. Translated: CASSQVRDRATDTQYF.

The rearrangement uses TRBV5-1 and TRBJ2-1; 12 bases line up with TRBD2. The CDR3 length is 16 residues. Germline CDR1 reads SGHRS; CDR2 reads YFSETQ. Trimming cost V 1 base and J 7 bases; bases outside gene matches: 6. This CDR3 is CASSLRSSGRVNEQFF. DNA for the CDR3: TGCGCCAGCAGCTTGCGTTCTAGCGGGAGGGTGAATGAGCAGTTCTTC. The full variable domain, completed using reference TRBV5-1 and TRBJ2-1, is KAGVTQTPRYLIKTRGQQVTLSCSPISGHRSVSWYQQTPGQGLQFLFEYFSETQRNKGNFPGRFSGRQFSNSRSEMNVSTLELGDSALYLCASSLRSSGRVNEQFFGPGTRLTVL.

The rearrangement joins TRBV19 to TRBJ1-1, with a tentative D call TRBD1 (6 bases). The CDR3 runs 14 residues. V was trimmed by 5 bases and J by 4 bases, leaving 14 bases between them. Germline V gene data show CDR1 as LNHDA and CDR2 as SQIVND (reference sequence). The CDR3 loop reads CASSLIQGSTEAFF. The CDR3 DNA reads TGTGCCAGTAGTCTAATACAGGGATCCACTGAAGCTTTCTTT.

The chain recombines TRBV6-1 with TRBJ1-1; D perhaps matches TRBD1 (5 bases). This CDR3 is built from 15 residues. V lost 6 bases and J 0 bases, leaving 14 bases between the germline ends. Germline assignment: CDR1 MNHNS and CDR2 SASEGT. The CDR3 nucleotides are TGTGCCAGCAGCTTCGGGGGTCCGATGAACACTGAAGCTTTCTTT. It specifies CASSFGGPMNTEAFF.

The V gene is TRBV29-1, the J gene TRBJ1-5; 8 positions match TRBD1. The junction had 7 bases not matched to a gene; V was cut back by 5 bases and J by 1 base. The CDR3 spans 15 residues. Per germline, CDR1 SQVTM and CDR2 ANQGSEA. This CDR3 reads CSVRQGTGSNQPQHF. For the CDR3, the DNA is TGCAGCGTTCGACAGGGGACGGGGAGCAATCAGCCCCAGCATTTT.

The chain carries TRBV7-7 and TRBJ2-2, with TRBD1 matching over 8 bases. Germline loops: CDR1 SSHAT, CDR2 FNYEAQ (reference sequence). This CDR3 is 16 amino acids long. The V gene end was trimmed by 5 bases and the J gene end by 1 base; junction bases not matched to a gene: 6. Here the CDR3 reads CASSLTGTGNTGELFF. As DNA, the CDR3 is TGTGCCAGCAGCCTTACCGGGACAGGGAACACCGGGGAGCTGTTTTTT.

The chain employs TRBV6-6 and TRBJ2-3, with D perhaps given as TRBD1 or TRBD2 (6 bases each). There are 14 residues in the CDR3. Germline CDR1 MNHNY, CDR2 SVGAGI (reference sequence). V dropped 9 bases and J dropped 0 bases, with 13 bases sitting between them. The CDR3 coding sequence is TGTGCCAGTGGATGGGGGGCTAGCACAGATACGCAGTATTTT. Translated: CASGWGASTDTQYF.

The rearrangement joins TRBV7-9 to TRBJ2-3; 7 positions match TRBD2. J was trimmed by 0 bases and V by 3 bases; bases with no gene match: 3. The CDR3 totals 15 residues. Germline CDR1 SEHNR, CDR2 FQNEAQ (reference sequence). CDR3 residues: CASSFSGLSTDTQYF. CDR3 nucleotide sequence: TGTGCCAGCAGCTTTAGCGGGCTGAGCACAGATACGCAGTATTTT.

The chain employs TRBV5-4 and TRBJ1-2; D gene ambiguous. Trimming stripped 4 bases from V and 5 bases from J, with 12 bases between. The CDR3 covers 13 residues. Germline V lookup: CDR1 SGHNT, CDR2 YYREEE (reference sequence). In nucleotides, the CDR3 is TGTGCCAGCAGCACCGGGAGAGGGTATGGCTACACCTTC. Protein: CASSTGRGYGYTF.

A single count supports this clone. The chain joins TRBV18 to TRBJ1-3; D remains unclear. The CDR3 sequence is 15 residues long. The germline V gene has CDR1 KGHSH and CDR2 LQKENI. V was clipped by 2 bases and J by 4 bases, with 12 bases between them. CDR3 DNA: TGTGCCAGCTCACCAGGAAGCCGCAAGGGAAACACCATATATTTT. Translated: CASSPGSRKGNTIYF.

The chain has TRBV19 and TRBJ2-3; 7 positions match TRBD1. J was trimmed by 1 base and V by 5 bases; bases with no gene match: 6. CDR1 LNHDA and CDR2 SQIVND come from the germline V gene (reference sequence). This CDR3 contains 15 residues. The CDR3 coding sequence is TGTGCCAGTAGTGAGGGGGCGGTCGGCACAGATACGCAGTATTTT. Translating it yields CASSEGAVGTDTQYF. The full variable domain, in which reference TRBV19 and TRBJ2-3 provide the parts outside the CDR3, is DGGITQSPKYLFRKEGQNVTLSCEQNLNHDAMYWYRQDPGQGLRLIYYSQIVNDFQKGDIAEGYSVSREKKESFPLTVTSAQKNPTAFYLCASSEGAVGTDTQYFGPGTRLTVL.

V gene TRBV28 combines with J gene TRBJ2-6, with D perhaps matching TRBD2 (5 bases). There are 13 residues in the CDR3. In germline, CDR1 is MDHEN, CDR2 SYDVKM. The V and J ends lost 8 bases and 4 bases respectively, with 9 bases between them. The DNA for the CDR3 is TGTGCCAGCTTGAGGGCAGGGGCCAACGTCCTGACTTTC. Its protein is CASLRAGANVLTF.

The rearrangement links TRBV7-9 to TRBJ2-7, with TRBD2 matching over 8 bases. Germline loops: CDR1 SEHNR, CDR2 FQNEAQ (reference sequence). This CDR3 comprises 15 residues. The ends lost 2 bases at V and 5 bases at J; junction bases unmatched: 8. The CDR3 here is CASSLQGTSNNEQYF. The CDR3 DNA reads TGTGCCAGCAGCTTACAAGGGACTAGTAACAACGAGCAGTACTTC.

This clone was observed a few times. In the same sample, other DNA sequences code for this CDR3. The gene calls are TRBV7-2 and TRBJ1-1; no firm D call. Germline V gene sequence: CDR1 SGHTA, CDR2 FQGNSA. The CDR3 covers 13 residues. V was shortened by 2 bases and J by 1 base, with 5 bases between the two germline ends. The CDR3 is CASSLSSNTEAFF. CDR3 coding DNA: TGTGCCAGCAGCTTATCCTCGAACACTGAAGCTTTCTTT. Based on the CDR3 plus reference TRBV7-2 and TRBJ1-1, the full variable domain is GAGVSQSPSNKVTEKGKDVELRCDPISGHTALYWYRQSLGQGLEFLIYFQGNSAPDKSGLPSDRFSAERTGGSVSTLTIQRTQQEDSAVYLCASSLSSNTEAFFGQGTRLTVV.

This chain connects TRBV15 to TRBJ1-5, with no clear D. The germline gives CDR1 LNHNV, CDR2 YYDKDF (reference sequence). This CDR3 is built from 16 residues. V was trimmed by 0 bases and J by 3 bases, leaving 12 bases between them. This CDR3 reads CATSRDQPGFNQPQHF. The DNA for the CDR3 is TGTGCCACCAGCAGAGATCAACCAGGATTCAATCAGCCCCAGCATTTT.

The chain has TRBV9 and TRBJ2-7; 12 bases align to TRBD2. This CDR3 comprises 16 residues. V lost 0 bases and J lost 3; bases outside the gene matches: 4. Germline-derived CDR1 and CDR2 are SGDLS and YYNGEE. CDR3 protein: CASSVGRLAGDYEQYF. In nucleotides, the CDR3 is TGTGCCAGCAGCGTAGGGAGACTAGCGGGAGACTACGAGCAGTACTTC.

The chain has TRBV7-2 and TRBJ2-3, with a tentative D call TRBD2 (6 bases). Trimming took 1 base from V and 4 from J, leaving 9 bases between them. This CDR3 is built from 14 residues. The germline gives CDR1 SGHTA, CDR2 FQGNSA. As DNA, the CDR3 is TGTGCCAGCAGCTTAGAACGGGGGTCAGATACGCAGTATTTT. Its translation: CASSLERGSDTQYF.

V gene TRBV18 combines with J gene TRBJ1-1; no firm D call. Per the germline V gene, CDR1 is KGHSH and CDR2 is LQKENI. This CDR3 comprises 11 residues. Trimming removed 3 bases at V and 7 bases at J, with 6 bases between. CDR3 sequence: CASSPESEAFF. The CDR3 coding sequence is TGTGCCAGCTCACCTGAGAGTGAAGCTTTCTTT. Looking up the rest from reference TRBV18 and TRBJ1-1 gives the full variable domain: NAGVMQNPRHLVRRRGQEARLRCSPMKGHSHVYWYRQLPEEGLKFMVYLQKENIIDESGMPKERFSAEFPKEGPSILRIQQVVRGDSAAYFCASSPESEAFFGQGTRLTVV.

The V gene is TRBV30, the J gene TRBJ2-5, with D tentatively TRBD2 (6 bases). V lost 3 bases, J lost 5 bases, and 16 bases lay in between. The germline V gene encodes CDR1 GTSNPN and CDR2 SVGIG (reference sequence). The CDR3 sequence is 14 residues long. The CDR3, as DNA: TGTGCCTGGAGGGGACTGACTAACGGGGAGACCCAGTACTTC. It yields the protein CAWRGLTNGETQYF.

V and J are TRBV5-1 and TRBJ1-1; 7 nucleotides line up with TRBD1. The CDR3 contains 14 residues. The trim removed 4 bases at V and 0 bases at J, leaving 3 bases unmatched. Germline-derived CDR1 and CDR2 are SGHRS and YFSETQ. The CDR3 is CASSADRMNTEAFF. Written as DNA, the CDR3 is TGCGCCAGCAGCGCGGACAGGATGAACACTGAAGCTTTCTTT.

This chain uses TRBV6-5 with TRBJ2-7, with D perhaps matching TRBD2 (6 bases). The length of the CDR3 is 15 residues. In germline, CDR1 is MNHEY, CDR2 SVGAGI. V lost 5 bases and J 0 bases, leaving 14 bases between the germline ends. The CDR3 loop is CASSPSGLVSYEQYF. In DNA form, the CDR3 reads TGTGCCAGCAGTCCAAGCGGGCTAGTCTCCTACGAGCAGTACTTC.

The chain joins TRBV9 to TRBJ2-1; D is unclear. There are 12 residues in the CDR3. Trimming cost V 3 bases and J 7 bases, with 8 bases left between them. The germline V gene encodes CDR1 SGDLS and CDR2 YYNGEE. DNA of the CDR3: TGTGCCAGCAGCGGTAGGCTGAATGAGCAGTTCTTC. Translated, it gives CASSGRLNEQFF.

The rearrangement joins TRBV9 to TRBJ2-7; TRBD2 matches at 11 bases. The CDR3 has 14 residues. The germline V gene encodes CDR1 SGDLS and CDR2 YYNGEE. V shed 2 bases, J shed 6 bases, and the junction held 4 bases outside the gene matches. This CDR3 is CASSVGLAGTEQYF. The CDR3 DNA is TGTGCCAGCAGCGTTGGACTAGCGGGTACCGAGCAGTACTTC.

The chain recombines TRBV30 with TRBJ2-4; the D is unclear. Germline loops: CDR1 GTSNPN, CDR2 SVGIG (reference sequence). Trimming pared 2 bases from V and 8 bases from J, leaving 10 bases between. This CDR3 region has 12 residues. The CDR3 is CAWSLGRDIQYF. The CDR3 DNA sequence: TGTGCCTGGAGTTTGGGTAGGGACATTCAGTACTTC. Combining the CDR3 with reference TRBV30 and TRBJ2-4 gives the whole variable domain SQTIHQWPATLVQPVGSPLSLECTVEGTSNPNLYWYRQAAGRGLQLLFYSVGIGQISSEVPQNLSASRPQDRQFILSSKKLLLSDSGFYLCAWSLGRDIQYFGAGTRLSVL.